One and the same sample provided the 19 T cell receptor beta chains below, sequenced in a study of CD8+CD57+ T cells in acquired aplastic anemia. Genomic DNA served as template for TCR beta VDJ and CDR3 profiling. TCRdb independently ran MiXCR on the reads; one entry per CDR3 protein. This sample has hundreds of thousands of distinct CDR3 sequences, with roughly 64% found just once. The source material was sorted CD4+, CD8+, or CD8+CD57+ T cells (not recorded which) from PBMCs. The receptor set was obtained from a human donor in good health, serving as a control.

This chain joins TRBV12-3 or TRBV12-4 and TRBJ2-7; D remains unclear. The CDR3 consists of 13 residues. With 6 bases removed from V and 3 bases from J, the gap between germline ends came to 12 bases. The CDR3, as DNA: TGTGCCAGCAGCATAGATATCGGCTACGAGCAGTACTTC. Translation: CASSIDIGYEQYF.

The V call is TRBV7-9, the J call TRBJ2-7, with D tentatively TRBD1 or TRBD2 (5 bases each). Germline loops: CDR1 SEHNR, CDR2 FQNEAQ (reference sequence). This CDR3 contains 14 residues. The V end was cut by 7 bases, the J end by 8 bases, with 21 bases between. This chain's CDR3 is CASTRGRDAGQQYF. In DNA form, the CDR3 reads TGTGCCAGCACCCGGGGACGCGATGCAGGGCAGCAGTACTTC.

As regards this clonotype: A much larger clone differs by one base, so this may be a read error. The V gene is TRBV12-2, the J gene TRBJ2-5. TRBV12-2 is a known pseudogene. CDR3 length equals 15 residues. This CDR3 reads CASSLSRTEEEAQYF. The CDR3 DNA is TGCGCCAGCAGCTTGAGCAGGACGGAAGAAGAGGCCCAGTACTTC.

In this sample, this clonotype turned up many times. The chain combines TRBV15 with TRBJ2-1; no clear D gene. The CDR3 sequence is 16 residues long. Germline V gene sequence: CDR1 LNHNV, CDR2 YYDKDF (reference sequence). V was pared by 3 bases and J by 0 bases, with 12 bases between. The CDR3 here is CATSRKNRSSYNEQFF. CDR3 coding DNA: TGTGCCACCAGCAGGAAAAATCGGAGCTCCTACAATGAGCAGTTCTTC.

The chain links TRBV20-1 to TRBJ2-1, with 8 bases matching TRBD2. This CDR3 has 15 residues. The junction had 7 bases not matched to a gene; V was cut back by 3 bases and J by 3 bases. Germline V gives CDR1 DFQATT, CDR2 SNEGSKA (reference sequence). The CDR3 nucleotides are TGCAGTGCTAGCGGGAGGGATAAAAACTACAATGAGCAGTTCTTC. Translation gives CSASGRDKNYNEQFF.

This clonotype was counted once. Because the CDR3's place on the DNA is in doubt, the DNA is left out and the CDR3 is given as listed by TCRdb. The chain couples TRBV7-9 to TRBJ1-5; the table names TRBD1, a call not compared with the DNA. The CDR3 is 14 residues long, ends included. The V gene's germline CDR1 is SEHNR and CDR2 FQNEAQ (reference sequence). The CDR3 here is CASSPTVNQPQHFF.

A word on this clonotype: The junction departs from germline at one end; a sequencing error may be responsible. The chain joins TRBV10-3 to TRBJ1-4; D perhaps matches TRBD1 (6 bases). Germline values: CDR1 ENHRY, CDR2 SYGVKD. This CDR3 comprises 16 residues. CDR3: CASRPGEGVTNDKLFF. The CDR3 coding sequence is TGTGCCAGCAGACCGGGAGAGGGGGTTACTAATGACAAACTGTTTTTT.

This clonotype was seen a few times. Without the conserved terminal phenylalanine or tryptophan, this CDR3 likely stems from a read error. The chain carries TRBV5-4 and TRBJ2-5; D gene unclear. Germline-derived CDR1 and CDR2 are SGHNT and YYREEE (reference sequence). The CDR3 has 14 amino acids. Trimming shortened V by 1 base and J by 4 bases, and 11 bases separated the two germline ends. The CDR3 sequence: CASSLPDPPETQYL. CDR3 coding DNA: TGTGCCAGCAGCTTGCCAGACCCTCCAGAGACCCAGTACCTC.

The V and J genes are TRBV19 and TRBJ2-3, with a possible D match to TRBD2 (6 bases). V lost 5 bases, J lost 2 bases, and 14 bases lay in between. Germline V gene data show CDR1 as LNHDA and CDR2 as SQIVND (reference sequence). The CDR3 loop spans 15 amino acids. CDR3 region: CASSVRDSHTDTQYF. The DNA of the CDR3 is TGTGCCAGTAGTGTCCGGGACTCCCACACAGATACGCAGTATTTT.

Turning to this clonotype: Without the conserved terminal phenylalanine or tryptophan, this CDR3 likely stems from a read error. It is unclear where the CDR3 begins or ends on the DNA, so no DNA is shown, and the CDR3 is as TCRdb lists it. The chain combines TRBV14 with TRBJ1-2. The CDR3 is 13 residues long, ends included. In germline, CDR1 is SGHDN, CDR2 FVKESK. The chain's CDR3 is CASSRGTSDRDPV.

V and J are TRBV7-3 and TRBJ2-5; 12 bases map to TRBD1. The CDR3 consists of 15 residues. Per germline, CDR1 SGHTA and CDR2 FQGTGA. Unmatched junction bases numbered 14, after V lost 5 bases and J lost 13 bases. This CDR3 reads CASSLGTGGPGELYF. DNA of the CDR3: TGTGCCAGCAGCCTCGGGACAGGGGGCCCCGGGGAGCTGTACTTC.

As for this clonotype: Given a much more abundant clone one base away, this may be a read error. The chain employs TRBV4-3 and TRBJ1-2; 9 nucleotides match TRBD1. Per germline, CDR1 LGHNA and CDR2 YSLEER. The CDR3 totals 16 residues. CDR3 sequence reads: CAGSRTGTGIGYGYTF. The CDR3 DNA reads TGCGCCGGCAGCCGGACAGGGACAGGGATAGGGTATGGCTACACCTTC.

This clonotype has at least ten counts. This chain connects TRBV15 to TRBJ1-1; no clear D. V lost 1 base, J lost 0 bases, and 6 bases lay in between. The germline V gene has CDR1 LNHNV and CDR2 YYDKDF (reference sequence). There are 14 residues in the CDR3. The CDR3 here is CATSRVRVNTEAFF. The CDR3 bases are TGTGCCACCAGCAGAGTTAGGGTGAACACTGAAGCTTTCTTT. Full variable domain (missing parts from reference TRBV15 and TRBJ1-1): DAMVIQNPRYQVTQFGKPVTLSCSQTLNHNVMYWYQQKSSQAPKLLFHYYDKDFNNEADTPDNFQSRRPNTSFCFLDIRSPGLGDTAMYLCATSRVRVNTEAFFGQGTRLTVV.

About this clonotype: The germline gene is not matched at one end of the junction; a read error may be the cause. J is TRBJ1-5 and V is TRBV6-5; a possible D gene is TRBD1 (6 bases). CDR3 length: 15 amino acids. CDR1 MNHEY and CDR2 SVGAGI come from the germline V gene. Here the CDR3 reads CASSQAGTRDQPQHF. The CDR3 DNA sequence: TGTGCTAGCAGCCAAGCCGGGACAAGGGATCAGCCCCAGCATTTT.

The V and J genes are TRBV7-9 and TRBJ1-6, with 8 bases fitting TRBD1. Germline CDR1 SEHNR, CDR2 FQNEAQ (reference sequence). The CDR3 contains 16 residues. Germline trimming cut 1 base from V and 16 bases from J; bases unmatched to any gene: 15. DNA for the CDR3: TGTGCCAGCAGCTTAGTGGTGACAGGGGTACTGTCATCTCTCCACTTT. Amino acids: CASSLVVTGVLSSLHF.

The chain recombines TRBV5-1 with TRBJ1-4; no clear D. The V gene lost 5 bases and the J gene lost 9 bases, with 17 bases spanning the gap. The CDR3 contains 14 residues. Germline V CDR1 and CDR2: SGHRS, YFSETQ. CDR3 in amino acids: CASSLTTDTQKLFF. The CDR3 nucleotides read TGCGCCAGCAGTTTGACCACAGATACGCAAAAACTGTTTTTT. The complete variable domain, with remaining parts taken from reference TRBV5-1 and TRBJ1-4, reads KAGVTQTPRYLIKTRGQQVTLSCSPISGHRSVSWYQQTPGQGLQFLFEYFSETQRNKGNFPGRFSGRQFSNSRSEMNVSTLELGDSALYLCASSLTTDTQKLFFGSGTQLSVL.

This clonotype was counted many times. The rearrangement uses TRBV6-6 and TRBJ1-5; D remains unclear. CDR3 size: 15 residues. Germline V CDR1 and CDR2: MNHNY, SVGAGI (reference sequence). V lost 2 bases, J lost 1 base, and 9 bases lay in between. The CDR3 here is CASSYSGLSNQPQHF. The CDR3 region has the DNA TGTGCCAGCAGTTACAGTGGCCTAAGCAATCAGCCCCAGCATTTT.

Points on this clonotype: It is likely a read error, because the conserved phenylalanine at the end of the CDR3 is missing. The DNA is omitted, as the CDR3 cannot be located on it reliably, and the CDR3 follows TCRdb's listing. CDR3 residues: CASSLVGGKAVWL. The chain is built from TRBV7-3 and TRBJ2-1; the D call of TRBD2 is as the table states it, not checked on the DNA. CDR1 is SGHTA, CDR2 FQGTGA, per germline. Inclusive of both ends, the CDR3 amounts to 13 amino acids.

This clonotype has only a few counts. A much more abundant neighbour one base away suggests this may be a read error. This chain connects TRBV10-3 to TRBJ2-3; D unresolved. The CDR3 consists of 13 residues. The V gene's germline CDR1 is ENHRY and CDR2 SYGVKD. The chain's CDR3 is CASSFGSADTQYF. The CDR3 DNA sequence: TGTGCCAGCAGTTTTGGCTCCGCAGATACGCAGTATTTT.